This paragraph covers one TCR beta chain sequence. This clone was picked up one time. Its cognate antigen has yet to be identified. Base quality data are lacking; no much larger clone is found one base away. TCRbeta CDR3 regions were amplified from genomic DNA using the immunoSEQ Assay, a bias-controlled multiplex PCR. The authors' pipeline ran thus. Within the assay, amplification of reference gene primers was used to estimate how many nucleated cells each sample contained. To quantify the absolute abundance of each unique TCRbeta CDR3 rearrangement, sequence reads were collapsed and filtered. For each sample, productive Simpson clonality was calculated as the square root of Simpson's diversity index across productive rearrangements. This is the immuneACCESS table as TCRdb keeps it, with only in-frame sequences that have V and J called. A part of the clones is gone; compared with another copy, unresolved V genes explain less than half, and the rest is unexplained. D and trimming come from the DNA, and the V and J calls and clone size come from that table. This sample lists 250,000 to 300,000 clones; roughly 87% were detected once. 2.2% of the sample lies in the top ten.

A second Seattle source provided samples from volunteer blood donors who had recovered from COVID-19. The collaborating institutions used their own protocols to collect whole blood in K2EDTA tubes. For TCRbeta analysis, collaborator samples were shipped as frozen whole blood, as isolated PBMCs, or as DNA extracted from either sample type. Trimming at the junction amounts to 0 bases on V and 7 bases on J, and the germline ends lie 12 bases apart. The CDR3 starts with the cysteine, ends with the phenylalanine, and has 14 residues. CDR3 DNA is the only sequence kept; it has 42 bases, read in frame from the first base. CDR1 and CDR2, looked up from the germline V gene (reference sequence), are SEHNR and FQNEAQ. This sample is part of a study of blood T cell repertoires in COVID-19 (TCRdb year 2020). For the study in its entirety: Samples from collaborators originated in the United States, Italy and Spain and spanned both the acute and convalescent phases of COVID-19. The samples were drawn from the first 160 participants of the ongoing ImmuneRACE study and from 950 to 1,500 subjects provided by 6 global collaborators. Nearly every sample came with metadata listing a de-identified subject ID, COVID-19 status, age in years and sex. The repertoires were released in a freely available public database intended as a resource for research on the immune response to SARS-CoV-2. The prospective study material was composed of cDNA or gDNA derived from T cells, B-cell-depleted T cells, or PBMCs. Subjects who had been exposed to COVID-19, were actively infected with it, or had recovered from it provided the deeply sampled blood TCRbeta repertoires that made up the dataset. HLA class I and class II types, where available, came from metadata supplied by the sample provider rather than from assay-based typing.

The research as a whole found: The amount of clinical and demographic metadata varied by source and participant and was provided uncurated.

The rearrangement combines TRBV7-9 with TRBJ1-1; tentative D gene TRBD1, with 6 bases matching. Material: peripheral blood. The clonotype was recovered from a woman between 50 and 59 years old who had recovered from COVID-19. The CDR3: CASSLARGASEAFF. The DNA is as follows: TGTGCCAGCAGCTTAGCCCGGGGGGCCAGTGAAGCTTTCTTT. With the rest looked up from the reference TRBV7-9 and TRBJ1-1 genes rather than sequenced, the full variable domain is DTGVSQNPRHKITKRGQNVTFRCDPISEHNRLYWYRQTLGQGPEFLTYFQNEAQLEKSRLLSDRFSAERPKGSFSTLEIQRTEQGDSAMYLCASSLARGASEAFFGQGTRLTVV.